A single sample gave rise to the 20 T cell receptor beta chains below, sequenced in a study of blood T cell repertoires in COVID-19. Data came from immunoSEQ multiplex PCR; TCRdb stores just in-frame clones and leaves some out. The sample has about 260,000 clones; around nine tenths are singletons. The sample consisted of peripheral blood. The receptors were sampled from a man aged 25-40 years with active or convalescent COVID-19.

The rearrangement joins TRBV6-5 to TRBJ2-2; D possibly corresponds to TRBD1 (5 bases). This CDR3 has 15 amino acids. The germline V gene encodes CDR1 MNHEY and CDR2 SVGAGI. V was cut by 7 bases and J by 3 bases, with 15 bases left in between. CDR3 nucleotide sequence: TGTGCCAGCACCACCGGCAGGGCGCACACCGGGGAGCTGTTTTTT. Translated, it gives CASTTGRAHTGELFF.

This clone was recorded a few times. The V and J genes are TRBV21-1 and TRBJ2-7; no check of the table's D call, TRBD1, against the DNA was made. TRBV21-1 is annotated as a pseudogene. The CDR3 sequence is 13 residues long. The CDR3 protein is CASSMEQNYEQYF. For the CDR3, the DNA is TGTGCCAGCAGCATGGAACAGAACTACGAGCAGTACTTC.

CDR3 in amino acids: CASRKEGVYEQYF. In DNA form, the CDR3 reads TGTGCCAGCCGAAAAGAGGGGGTCTACGAGCAGTACTTC. V gene TRBV18 combines with J gene TRBJ2-7; weak D call: TRBD1 (6 bases). This CDR3 spans 13 amino acids. CDR1 and CDR2 from the germline V gene are KGHSH and LQKENI. The V gene lost 8 bases and the J gene lost 3 bases, with 14 bases spanning the gap.

This clone showed up just once. The chain employs TRBV5-1 and TRBJ1-1, with TRBD1 matching 8 bases. Germline values: CDR1 SGHRS, CDR2 YFSETQ. V gave up 5 bases and J gave up 3 bases; unmatched junction bases: 6. This CDR3 region has 14 residues. The CDR3 DNA follows: TGCGCCAGCAGGTTGCAGGGACAGGACACTGAAGCTTTCTTT. Protein: CASRLQGQDTEAFF.

The chain uses TRBV7-2 and TRBJ1-4, with 11 nucleotides matching TRBD1. The germline V gene encodes CDR1 SGHTA and CDR2 FQGNSA. V lost 4 bases and J lost 6; bases outside the gene matches: 1. The CDR3 consists of 14 residues. The DNA of the CDR3 is TGTGCCAGCAGCTCGGGACAGGGGGATGAAAAACTGTTTTTT. Translating it yields CASSSGQGDEKLFF.

The CDR3 nucleotides are TGCGCCAGCAGCCGATCGCTAGCGGAACAAGAGACCCAGTACTTC. Its protein product is CASSRSLAEQETQYF. The genes are TRBV5-1 and TRBJ2-5; 7 positions match TRBD2. Germline CDR1 is SGHRS and CDR2 is YFSETQ. V shed 4 bases, J shed 2 bases, and the junction held 8 bases outside the gene matches. There are 15 residues in the CDR3.

V is TRBV7-9 and J is TRBJ2-7; D ambiguous. V dropped 5 bases and J dropped 0 bases, with 11 bases sitting between them. The germline gives CDR1 SEHNR, CDR2 FQNEAQ (reference sequence). This CDR3 is 14 amino acids long. The chain's CDR3 is CASSPTQSSYEQYF. The CDR3 bases are TGTGCCAGCAGCCCCACCCAGTCCTCCTACGAGCAGTACTTC.

This rearrangement joins TRBV10-2 to TRBJ2-1; 7 positions agree with TRBD1. With 6 bases clipped from V and 0 bases from J, the junction kept 14 bases outside the gene matches. The CDR3 loop spans 18 amino acids. Germline V gene lookup returns CDR1 WSHSY and CDR2 SAAADI. The CDR3 region is CASRLRGSTPSSYNEQFF. The CDR3 DNA sequence: TGCGCCAGCAGACTCAGGGGGTCGACCCCGAGCTCCTACAATGAGCAGTTCTTC.

The J gene is TRBJ1-1, the V gene TRBV4-1; 8 positions agree with TRBD1. Germline loops: CDR1 MGHRA, CDR2 YSYEKL. With V trimmed by 4 bases and J by 6 bases, 13 bases remained unmatched. The CDR3 spans 16 residues. CDR3 sequence: CASSPGYGQGSPEAFF. The CDR3 DNA is TGCGCCAGCAGCCCGGGCTACGGACAGGGAAGCCCTGAAGCTTTCTTT.

CDR3 loop: CASRLGLLNTDTQYF. The CDR3 coding sequence is TGTGCCAGCAGATTGGGACTACTCAACACAGATACGCAGTATTTT. The chain joins TRBV21-1 to TRBJ2-3; the table's TRBD2 call for D was not verified on the DNA. TRBV21-1 is an annotated pseudogene. This CDR3 contains 15 residues.

The chain carries TRBV5-6 and TRBJ2-7; perhaps TRBD1 as D (5 bases). Germline V lookup: CDR1 SGHDT, CDR2 YYEEEE. The V and J ends lost 6 bases and 0 bases respectively, with 13 bases between them. This CDR3 contains 14 residues. CDR3 sequence (DNA): TGTGCCAGCAACCTGGGGCTTGGCTCCTACGAGCAGTACTTC. Amino acid sequence: CASNLGLGSYEQYF.

The chain employs TRBV7-2 and TRBJ2-1; 9 nucleotides align to TRBD2. With V trimmed by 1 base and J by 7 bases, 8 bases remained unmatched. The CDR3 runs to 16 residues. CDR1 and CDR2 (germline): SGHTA, FQGNSA. Here the CDR3 reads CASSLGSGGGVNEQFF. The CDR3 DNA reads TGTGCCAGCAGCTTAGGGAGCGGCGGGGGGGTAAATGAGCAGTTCTTC.

This chain uses TRBV2 with TRBJ1-2; 7 nucleotides align to TRBD1. CDR1 is SNHLY, CDR2 FYNNEI, per germline. The CDR3 runs 14 residues. The J segment lost 7 bases and the V segment lost 6 bases, leaving 11 bases of the junction unmatched. The CDR3 region has the DNA TGTGCCAGCAGCGGAGGGCAGGGGGGCTCTGGCTACACCTTC. Residues: CASSGGQGGSGYTF.

The J gene is TRBJ2-6, the V gene TRBV6-5; no reliable D call. The length of the CDR3 is 14 residues. Germline-derived CDR1 and CDR2 are MNHEY and SVGAGI. Trimming cost V 3 bases and J 4 bases, with 7 bases left between them. The CDR3 protein is CASSYPRGANVLTF. The CDR3 DNA follows: TGTGCCAGCAGTTATCCGCGAGGGGCCAACGTCCTGACTTTC.

Here the CDR3 reads CATRTALTPLHF. CDR3 DNA: TGTGCCACTAGGACTGCCCTGACGCCCCTCCACTTT. V is TRBV13 and J is TRBJ1-6; no clear D gene. The ends were cut back, 10 bases at V and 13 bases at J, with 17 bases in the middle. The V gene's germline CDR1 is PRHDT and CDR2 FYEKMQ (reference sequence). The CDR3 is 12 residues long.

V is TRBV19 and J is TRBJ2-3; 9 bases fit TRBD1. CDR3 length equals 17 residues. Germline trimming cut 7 bases from V and 5 bases from J; bases unmatched to any gene: 16. Germline lookup yields CDR1 LNHDA and CDR2 SQIVND (reference sequence). Written as DNA, the CDR3 is TGTGCCAGTACCCAAAGAAGGAGGACAGGGGCAGGAGATACGCAGTATTTT. It translates to CASTQRRRTGAGDTQYF.

V gene TRBV27 combines with J gene TRBJ2-7; tentatively, D is TRBD1 (6 bases). Germline V gene sequence: CDR1 MNHEY, CDR2 SMNVEV (reference sequence). The CDR3 extends over 15 amino acids. V was pared by 2 bases and J by 7 bases, with 18 bases between. The DNA of the CDR3 is TGTGCCAGCAGTTTAGACGGACAGCTCGGCTTGGAGCAGTACTTC. Its protein is CASSLDGQLGLEQYF.

The chain employs TRBV6-5 and TRBJ1-2, with D unclear. Germline V gene data show CDR1 as MNHEY and CDR2 as SVGAGI. The CDR3 runs 15 residues. V gave up 1 base and J gave up 6 bases, with 15 bases separating them. CDR3 loop: CASSYLDPERDGYTF. CDR3 nucleotide sequence: TGTGCCAGCAGTTACTTAGACCCGGAGAGGGATGGCTACACCTTC.

The CDR3 DNA sequence: TGCAGTGCTAGTCCGGGGAGGGACACTGAAGCTTTCTTT. Translated, it gives CSASPGRDTEAFF. The chain employs TRBV20-1 and TRBJ1-1; D is uncertain. Germline CDR1 is DFQATT and CDR2 is SNEGSKA (reference sequence). The CDR3 sequence is 13 residues long. V was shortened by 3 bases and J by 3 bases, with 11 bases between the two germline ends.

This chain uses TRBV10-1 with TRBJ2-3; D gene unclear. V lost 8 bases and J lost 2, with 20 bases in between. CDR1 is WNHNN and CDR2 is SYGVQD in the germline V gene (reference sequence). The CDR3 is 16 residues long. CDR3 DNA: TGCGCCAGCTTAGTGCTCACTCTGAATAACACAGATACGCAGTATTTT. Its protein product is CASLVLTLNNTDTQYF.